This entry concerns a single T cell receptor (beta chain). Its antigen is not identified. The CDR3 is 14 residues long. V trimming: 6 bases; J trimming: 1 base; junction bases outside the gene matches: 5. Germline CDR1 reads MNHNY; CDR2 reads SVGAGI (reference sequence). The data were taken from a study of shared clonotypes between healthy human individuals. The study, taken as a whole, reports: Clonotype sharing among donors likely depends on sequencing depth. Naive CD4 clonotypes were shared across a handful of donors at roughly 5%.

Genomic DNA (from each subset) was split evenly across several immunoSEQ plates. Data came from immunoSEQ multiplex PCR; TCRdb stores just in-frame clones and leaves some out. The data hold around 980,000 clones, with approximately 80% observed a single time. In the CD4+ fraction, cells were divided into CD45RA+ naive and CD45RA-negative memory subsets. The TCR sequence derives from a man in his late teens or twenties in good health. Some clones in this sample may be carry-over from other donors' samples. The V call is TRBV6-6, the J call TRBJ2-7; 8 bases map to TRBD1. The sequenced sample was memory CD4+ T cells from PBMCs. Subset denoted: CD45RA-negative fraction. The CDR3 spells CASRSQGESYEQYF. The CDR3 nucleotides read TGTGCCAGCAGATCACAGGGGGAATCCTACGAGCAGTACTTC.